This entry lists 7 T cell receptor beta chains sequenced from one sample in a study of beta chain features in type 1 diabetes. Study-level points and caveats: Among all four CD4+ subsets, Type 1 diabetes patients had TCRB CDR3s that were moderately but significantly shorter.

These receptors' antigens are unknown. As every portion of the isolated RNA was reverse transcribed, the sequencing read expressed TCRB transcripts. Assay used: immunoSEQ multiplex PCR; TCRdb lists only in-frame clones, some missing. Among about 660,000 clones listed, about 14% were seen once. Source material: naive CD4+ T cells from blood. The receptors shown here come from a man aged 18-30 years with type 1 diabetes.

This clone was counted between two and nine times. The J gene is TRBJ1-5, the V gene TRBV2; 7 bases align to TRBD1. With V trimmed by 6 bases and J by 6 bases, 5 bases remained unmatched. Looked up from germline, CDR1 is SNHLY and CDR2 is FYNNEI. This CDR3 has 13 amino acids. The CDR3 spells CASRGQETQPQHF. The CDR3 DNA sequence: TGTGCCAGCAGAGGACAGGAGACTCAGCCCCAGCATTTT.

The chain has TRBV11-3 and TRBJ2-3; TRBD2 matches 9 bases. The CDR3 runs to 16 residues. V gave up 0 bases and J gave up 4 bases; unmatched junction bases: 5. Germline V gene lookup returns CDR1 SGHNT and CDR2 YENEEA. The CDR3 DNA follows: TGTGCCAGCAGCTTAGATGGACTAGCGTCATCAGATACGCAGTATTTT. Its translation: CASSLDGLASSDTQYF.

The V gene is TRBV27, the J gene TRBJ1-6; no reliable D call. Germline CDR1 MNHEY, CDR2 SMNVEV (reference sequence). V gave up 7 bases and J gave up 8 bases, with 18 bases separating them. The CDR3 has 15 amino acids. CDR3 nucleotides: TGTGCCAGCACCCCATCGGGGAGGTCGGATTCACCCCTCCACTTT. Amino acids: CASTPSGRSDSPLHF.

The rearrangement joins TRBV10-1 to TRBJ2-7; 11 nucleotides match TRBD2. J was trimmed by 2 bases and V by 5 bases; bases with no gene match: 5. The CDR3 is 15 residues long. CDR1 is WNHNN, CDR2 SYGVQD, per germline (reference sequence). The CDR3 spells CASSPLAGGTYEQYF. The CDR3 coding sequence is TGCGCCAGCAGTCCTCTAGCGGGAGGTACCTACGAGCAGTACTTC.

This clone was seen a handful of times. The rearrangement links TRBV5-1 to TRBJ2-5, with unresolved D. There are 14 residues in the CDR3. V gave up 0 bases and J gave up 5 bases, with 11 bases separating them. The V gene's germline CDR1 is SGHRS and CDR2 YFSETQ. CDR3 sequence: CASSLVAAAETQYF. DNA for the CDR3: TGCGCCAGCAGCTTGGTCGCTGCCGCGGAGACCCAGTACTTC.

This clone turned up a few times. This chain joins TRBV19 and TRBJ2-6; 9 bases match TRBD1. V dropped 7 bases and J dropped 0; count of bases not matched to a gene: 7. This CDR3 spans 17 amino acids. Germline lookup yields CDR1 LNHDA and CDR2 SQIVND (reference sequence). CDR3 bases: TGTGCCAGTACCCCACAGGGGGCAAACTCTGGGGCCAACGTCCTGACTTTC. Translated: CASTPQGANSGANVLTF.

The chain joins TRBV30 to TRBJ2-3; 7 bases fit TRBD1. CDR1 is GTSNPN, CDR2 SVGIG, per germline (reference sequence). The CDR3 length is 11 residues. The trim removed 5 bases at V and 8 bases at J, leaving 4 bases unmatched. The DNA of the CDR3 is TGTGCCTGGGAGACAGGGTTTACGCAGTATTTT. It specifies CAWETGFTQYF. Full variable domain (outside the CDR3, taken from reference TRBV30 and TRBJ2-3): SQTIHQWPATLVQPVGSPLSLECTVEGTSNPNLYWYRQAAGRGLQLLFYSVGIGQISSEVPQNLSASRPQDRQFILSSKKLLLSDSGFYLCAWETGFTQYFGPGTRLTVL.